This T cell receptor beta chain was obtained from a study of T-cell reconstitution after alpha-beta-depleted transplantation in children. Germline values: CDR1 MNHEY, CDR2 SMNVEV (reference sequence). Trimming removed 1 base at V and 4 bases at J, with 6 bases between. CDR3 length equals 13 residues. This clonotype has a count of ten or more. Preparation of the TCRbeta library involved a method that used unique molecular identifiers. TCRdb re-called the PCR reads with MiXCR, one entry per CDR3 protein. Among 44,000 or so distinct CDR3 sequences listed, approximately 8.7% were seen once. This clonotype was obtained from a male patient aged 2-10 years who had a stem cell transplant for chronic granulomatous disease, so the T cells may come from the graft donor. The rearrangement uses TRBV27 and TRBJ2-3; no clear D. The specimen was PBMCs, mostly from graft donor cells, collected 60 days after TCRalphabeta/CD19-depleted stem cell transplant. The CDR3 DNA is TGTGCCAGCAGTTTATTGCCGGCAGATACGCAGTATTTT. Protein: CASSLLPADTQYF.